One and the same sample provided the 13 T cell receptor beta chains below, sequenced in a study of read filtering for tumor transcriptome and immune sequencing. Molecular barcoded adaptors covering alpha/delta and beta/gamma chains were used on about 0.4 ug RNA. TCRdb passed the reads through MiXCR, listing each CDR3 protein once. The repertoire consists of about 90,000 distinct CDR3 sequences, with approximately 13% occurring once and the leading ten covering 14% to 15%. Sequenced: a population of CD138-negative cells sorted from bone marrow. These receptors were obtained from a donor at least 40 years old with multiple myeloma.

The chain links TRBV7-9 to TRBJ2-5; perhaps TRBD2 as D (5 bases). The CDR3 spans 11 residues. Germline CDR1 and CDR2: SEHNR and FQNEAQ (reference sequence). The ends were cut back, 7 bases at V and 5 bases at J, with 8 bases in the middle. The DNA for the CDR3 is TGTGCCAGCATTCGAGGGGAGACCCAGTACTTC. Its protein product is CASIRGETQYF.

V gene TRBV6-6 combines with J gene TRBJ1-5, with TRBD1 as a possible D gene (5 bases). Trimming pared 7 bases from V and 1 base from J, leaving 11 bases between. The germline V gene encodes CDR1 MNHNY and CDR2 SVGAGI (reference sequence). CDR3 length: 14 amino acids. The CDR3 DNA is TGTGCCAGCACCCCAGGACACAGCAATCAGCCCCAGCATTTT. The encoded protein is CASTPGHSNQPQHF.

This clonotype was picked up many times. The chain couples TRBV7-2 to TRBJ2-1, with 7 nucleotides matching TRBD2. The CDR3 spans 15 residues. V lost 0 bases, J lost 2 bases, and 1 base stayed unmatched. Germline CDR1 SGHTA, CDR2 FQGNSA. The CDR3 DNA is TGTGCCAGCAGCTTAGCGGGAGGGCCCTACAATGAGCAGTTCTTC. Translating it yields CASSLAGGPYNEQFF.

Many counts were recorded for this clonotype. The chain combines TRBV11-2 with TRBJ1-2, with a weak D call TRBD1 (5 bases). The CDR3 spans 15 residues. Deletions cut 2 bases from V and 0 bases from J, with 10 bases between. Germline CDR1 reads SGHAT; CDR2 reads FQNNGV. CDR3 DNA: TGTGCCAGCAGCTTACTGGGGGTGTCTAACTATGGCTACACCTTC. Its protein product is CASSLLGVSNYGYTF.

This clonotype was counted at least ten times. V usage is TRBV6-1 and J usage is TRBJ2-1; a weak D match, TRBD1 (8 bases). The germline V gene encodes CDR1 MNHNS and CDR2 SASEGT. The V end was cut by 3 bases, the J end by 5 bases, with 14 bases between. The CDR3 sequence is 15 residues long. DNA for the CDR3: TGTGCCAGCAGTGATACAGGGGGGGTACACAATGAGCAGTTCTTC. This gives the protein CASSDTGGVHNEQFF.

The table lists this clonotype with many counts. Lacking the conserved final phenylalanine or tryptophan, this CDR3 likely reflects a read error. This rearrangement joins TRBV29-1 to TRBJ2-1; D unresolved. V shed 2 bases and J shed 6 bases, with 11 bases lying between them. This CDR3 spans 13 amino acids. From germline, CDR1 is SQVTM and CDR2 ANQGSEA. CDR3 bases: TGCAGCGTTGAATCCCAGGCGGCCAATGAGCAGTTCCTC. Translating it yields CSVESQAANEQFL.

This clonotype was recorded many times. The rearrangement uses TRBV14 and TRBJ2-1, with 7 bases aligning to TRBD2. Trimming removed 4 bases from V and 4 bases from J; junction bases left unmatched: 7. The germline V gene has CDR1 SGHDN and CDR2 FVKESK. The CDR3 contains 15 residues. CDR3 amino acids: CASSPDSGLYNEQFF. The CDR3 DNA is TGTGCCAGCAGCCCAGATAGCGGGTTATACAATGAGCAGTTCTTC.

This clonotype turned up a few times. This rearrangement joins TRBV11-2 to TRBJ2-3; TRBD2 matches at 10 bases. This CDR3 has 15 residues. V lost 5 bases and J lost 1; bases outside the gene matches: 3. Germline V gene lookup returns CDR1 SGHAT and CDR2 FQNNGV. The CDR3 loop reads CASSTSGMGTDTQYF. The CDR3 region has the DNA TGTGCCAGCAGCACTAGCGGGATGGGCACAGATACGCAGTATTTT.

This clonotype appeared many times. The V gene is TRBV7-8, the J gene TRBJ2-5, with TRBD2 matching over 7 bases. The V segment lost 2 bases and the J segment 4 bases; nucleotides outside the gene matches: 7. This CDR3 is built from 15 residues. CDR1 and CDR2 (germline): SGHVS, FQNEAQ. The chain's CDR3 is CASSLTGGSRETQYF. The CDR3 DNA reads TGTGCCAGCAGCTTAACTGGCGGGAGCAGAGAGACCCAGTACTTC.

With regard to this clonotype: A much larger clone is a single base away; this may be a read error. Since the CDR3 does not end with the conserved phenylalanine or tryptophan, this likely comes from a read error. The chain couples TRBV5-1 to TRBJ2-3; 9 positions agree with TRBD1. Germline-derived CDR1 and CDR2 are SGHRS and YFSETQ. J was trimmed by 4 bases and V by 7 bases; bases with no gene match: 10. The length of the CDR3 is 15 residues. CDR3 protein: CASLQGAGEADTQYC. The CDR3 region has the DNA TGCGCCAGCCTACAGGGGGCCGGGGAAGCAGATACGCAGTATTGT.

Many counts were recorded for this clonotype. The chain recombines TRBV24-1 with TRBJ2-3; 8 bases fit TRBD2. Germline-derived CDR1 and CDR2 are KGHDR and SFDVKD. The junction had 10 bases not matched to a gene; V was cut back by 6 bases and J by 0 bases. The CDR3 sequence is 17 residues long. CDR3 amino acids: CATSPRGGLPSTDTQYF. The CDR3, as DNA: TGTGCCACCAGTCCCCGGGGGGGACTCCCTAGCACAGATACGCAGTATTTT.

The table lists this clonotype with many counts. The CDR3 reads CASSPDTYEQYF. CDR3 sequence (DNA): TGTGCCAGCAGCCCGGACACCTACGAGCAGTACTTC. The chain employs TRBV7-8 and TRBJ2-7, with D perhaps TRBD1 (5 bases). The V end was cut by 5 bases, the J end by 2 bases, with 7 bases between. This CDR3 is built from 12 residues. CDR1 and CDR2 from the germline V gene are SGHVS and FQNEAQ.

The chain joins TRBV20-1 to TRBJ2-3, with TRBD2 matching over 7 bases. This CDR3 comprises 13 residues. The V gene's germline CDR1 is DFQATT and CDR2 SNEGSKA (reference sequence). The junction had 8 bases not matched to a gene; V was cut back by 4 bases and J by 7 bases. This CDR3 is CSAKVPAGYTQYF. DNA for the CDR3: TGCAGTGCTAAAGTCCCAGCGGGGTATACGCAGTATTTT.